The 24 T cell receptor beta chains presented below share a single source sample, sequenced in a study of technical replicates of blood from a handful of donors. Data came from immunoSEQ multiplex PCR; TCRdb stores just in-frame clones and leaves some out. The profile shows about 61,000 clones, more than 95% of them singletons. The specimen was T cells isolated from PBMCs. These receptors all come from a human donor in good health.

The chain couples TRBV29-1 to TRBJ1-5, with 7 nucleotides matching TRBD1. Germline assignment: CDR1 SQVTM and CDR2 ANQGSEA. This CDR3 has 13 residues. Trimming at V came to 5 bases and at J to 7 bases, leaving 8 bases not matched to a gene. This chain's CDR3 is CSVLTGLRQPQHF. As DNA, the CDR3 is TGCAGCGTTCTGACAGGGCTACGGCAGCCCCAGCATTTT.

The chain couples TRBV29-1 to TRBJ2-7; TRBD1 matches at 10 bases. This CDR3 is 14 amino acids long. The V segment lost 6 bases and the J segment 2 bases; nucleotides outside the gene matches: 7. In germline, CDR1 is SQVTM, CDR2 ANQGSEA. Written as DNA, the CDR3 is TGCAGCGTGGGGGGAGGGACAGGGGCCTACGAGCAGTACTTC. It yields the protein CSVGGGTGAYEQYF.

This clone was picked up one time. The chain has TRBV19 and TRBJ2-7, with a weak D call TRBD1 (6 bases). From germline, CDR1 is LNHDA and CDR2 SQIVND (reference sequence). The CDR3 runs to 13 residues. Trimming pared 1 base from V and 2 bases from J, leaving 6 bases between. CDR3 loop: CASSIGTAYEQYF. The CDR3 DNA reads TGTGCCAGTAGTATAGGGACAGCCTACGAGCAGTACTTC.

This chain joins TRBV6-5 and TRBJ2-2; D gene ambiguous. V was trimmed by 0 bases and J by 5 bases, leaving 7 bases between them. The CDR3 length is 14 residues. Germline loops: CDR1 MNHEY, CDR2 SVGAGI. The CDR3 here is CASSYSYLTGELFF. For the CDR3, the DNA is TGTGCCAGCAGTTACTCCTATCTAACCGGGGAGCTGTTTTTT.

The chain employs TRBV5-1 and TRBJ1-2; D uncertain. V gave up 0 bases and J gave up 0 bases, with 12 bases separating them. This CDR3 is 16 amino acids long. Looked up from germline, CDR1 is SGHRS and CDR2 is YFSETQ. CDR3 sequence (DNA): TGCGCCAGCAGCTTGGGACGGGGTTTAGCTAACTATGGCTACACCTTC. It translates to CASSLGRGLANYGYTF.

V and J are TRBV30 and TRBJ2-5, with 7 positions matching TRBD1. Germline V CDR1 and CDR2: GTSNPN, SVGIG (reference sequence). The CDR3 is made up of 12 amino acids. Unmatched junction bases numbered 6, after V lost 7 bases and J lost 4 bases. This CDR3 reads CAFDRERETQYF. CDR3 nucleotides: TGTGCCTTTGACAGGGAGCGAGAGACCCAGTACTTC.

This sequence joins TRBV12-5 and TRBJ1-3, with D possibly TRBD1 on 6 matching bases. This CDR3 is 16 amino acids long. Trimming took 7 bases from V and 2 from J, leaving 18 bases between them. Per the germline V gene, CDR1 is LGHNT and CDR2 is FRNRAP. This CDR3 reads CASAKGQTQAGNTIYF. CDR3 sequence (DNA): TGTGCTAGTGCGAAAGGACAGACCCAGGCTGGAAACACCATATATTTT. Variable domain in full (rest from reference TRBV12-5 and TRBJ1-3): DARVTQTPRHKVTEMGQEVTMRCQPILGHNTVFWYRQTMMQGLELLAYFRNRAPLDDSGMPKDRFSAEMPDATLATLKIQPSEPRDSAVYFCASAKGQTQAGNTIYFGEGSWLTVV.

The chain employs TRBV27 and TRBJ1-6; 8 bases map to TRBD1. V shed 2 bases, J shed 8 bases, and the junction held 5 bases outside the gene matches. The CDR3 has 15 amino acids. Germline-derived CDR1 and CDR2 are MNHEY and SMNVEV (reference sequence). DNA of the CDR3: TGTGCCAGCAGTTTAATGGGACAGGCTTATTCACCCCTCCACTTT. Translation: CASSLMGQAYSPLHF.

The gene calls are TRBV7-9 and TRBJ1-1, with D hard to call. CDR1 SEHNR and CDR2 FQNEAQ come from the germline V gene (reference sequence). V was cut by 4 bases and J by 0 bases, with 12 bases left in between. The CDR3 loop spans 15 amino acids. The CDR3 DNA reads TGTGCCAGCAGCTCTACGACGGGAATGAACACTGAAGCTTTCTTT. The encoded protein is CASSSTTGMNTEAFF.

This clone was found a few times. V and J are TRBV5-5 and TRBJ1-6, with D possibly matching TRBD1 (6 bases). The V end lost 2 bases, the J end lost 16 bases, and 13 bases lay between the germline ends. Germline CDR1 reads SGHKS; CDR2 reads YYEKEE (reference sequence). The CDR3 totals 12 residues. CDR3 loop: CASSFPRQDLHF. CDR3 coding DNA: TGTGCCAGCAGCTTCCCCCGACAGGATCTCCACTTT.

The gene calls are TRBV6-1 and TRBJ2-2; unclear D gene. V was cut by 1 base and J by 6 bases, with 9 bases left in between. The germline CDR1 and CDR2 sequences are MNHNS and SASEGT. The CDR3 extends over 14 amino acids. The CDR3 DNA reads TGTGCCAGCAGTGAAGTGGTAGCCGCCGGGGAGCTGTTTTTT. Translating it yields CASSEVVAAGELFF.

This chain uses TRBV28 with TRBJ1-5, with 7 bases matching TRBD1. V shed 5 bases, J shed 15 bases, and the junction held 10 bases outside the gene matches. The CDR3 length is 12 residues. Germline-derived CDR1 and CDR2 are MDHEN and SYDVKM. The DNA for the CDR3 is TGTGCCAGCAGTATAAGGGACAGAGTAAGGCATTTT. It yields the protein CASSIRDRVRHF.

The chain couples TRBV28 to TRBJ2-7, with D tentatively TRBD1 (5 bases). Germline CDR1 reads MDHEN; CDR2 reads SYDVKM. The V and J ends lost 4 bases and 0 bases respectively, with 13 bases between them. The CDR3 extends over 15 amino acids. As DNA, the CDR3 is TGTGCCAGCAGTTCTCCTTCGACAGTCTCCTACGAGCAGTACTTC. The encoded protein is CASSSPSTVSYEQYF.

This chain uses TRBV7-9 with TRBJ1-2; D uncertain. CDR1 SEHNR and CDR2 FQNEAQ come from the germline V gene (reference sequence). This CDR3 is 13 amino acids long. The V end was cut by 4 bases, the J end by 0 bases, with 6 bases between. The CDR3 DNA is TGTGCCAGCAGCTCGGGAGCTAACTATGGCTACACCTTC. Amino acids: CASSSGANYGYTF.

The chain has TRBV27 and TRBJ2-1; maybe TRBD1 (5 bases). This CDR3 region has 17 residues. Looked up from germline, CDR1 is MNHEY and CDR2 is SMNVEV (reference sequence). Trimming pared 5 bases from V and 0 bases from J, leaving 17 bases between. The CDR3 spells CASSPFPGPNSYNEQFF. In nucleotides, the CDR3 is TGTGCCAGCAGTCCATTCCCAGGGCCGAACTCCTACAATGAGCAGTTCTTC.

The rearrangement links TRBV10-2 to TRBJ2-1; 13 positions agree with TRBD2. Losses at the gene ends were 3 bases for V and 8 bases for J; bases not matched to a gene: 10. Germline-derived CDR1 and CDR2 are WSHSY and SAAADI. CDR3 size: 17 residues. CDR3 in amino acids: CASSDPGLAGVGDEQFF. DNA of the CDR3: TGCGCCAGCAGTGACCCTGGACTAGCGGGAGTCGGGGATGAGCAGTTCTTC.

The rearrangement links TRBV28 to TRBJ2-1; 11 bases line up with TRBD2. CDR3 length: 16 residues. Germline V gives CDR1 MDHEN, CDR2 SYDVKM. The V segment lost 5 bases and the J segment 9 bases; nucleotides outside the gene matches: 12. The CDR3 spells CASSRQLAGGPSEQFF. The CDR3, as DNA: TGTGCCAGCAGTCGCCAATTAGCGGGAGGGCCGAGTGAGCAGTTCTTC.

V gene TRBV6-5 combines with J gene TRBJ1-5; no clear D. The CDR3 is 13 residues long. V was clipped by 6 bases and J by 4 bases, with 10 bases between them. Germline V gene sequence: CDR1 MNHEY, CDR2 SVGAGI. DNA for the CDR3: TGTGCCAGCAGCCCGAGAGAGAATCAGCCCCAGCATTTT. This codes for CASSPRENQPQHF.

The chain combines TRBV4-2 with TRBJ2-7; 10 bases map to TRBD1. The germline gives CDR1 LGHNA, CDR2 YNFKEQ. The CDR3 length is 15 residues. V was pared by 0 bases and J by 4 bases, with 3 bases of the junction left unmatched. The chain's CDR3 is CASSQETGGAYEQYF. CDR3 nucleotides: TGTGCCAGCAGCCAAGAGACAGGGGGCGCGTACGAGCAGTACTTC.

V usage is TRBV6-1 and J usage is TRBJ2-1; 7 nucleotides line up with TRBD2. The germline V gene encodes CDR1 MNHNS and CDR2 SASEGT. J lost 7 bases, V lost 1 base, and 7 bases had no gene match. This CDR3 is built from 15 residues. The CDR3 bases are TGTGCCAGCAGTGAAGAGGCGGGGACTAATAATGAGCAGTTCTTC. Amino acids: CASSEEAGTNNEQFF.

The CDR3 sequence: CASSFATFNYGYTF. CDR3 DNA: TGTGCCAGCAGCTTTGCGACTTTTAACTATGGCTACACCTTC. The chain is built from TRBV7-9 and TRBJ1-2; D is undetermined. This CDR3 region has 14 residues. Germline V lookup: CDR1 SEHNR, CDR2 FQNEAQ (reference sequence). The V gene lost 3 bases and the J gene lost 1 base, with 9 bases spanning the gap.

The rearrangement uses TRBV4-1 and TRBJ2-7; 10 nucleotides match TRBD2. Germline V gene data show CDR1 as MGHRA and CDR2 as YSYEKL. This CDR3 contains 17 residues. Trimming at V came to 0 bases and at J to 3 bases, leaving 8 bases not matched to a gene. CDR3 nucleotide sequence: TGCGCCAGCAGCCAAGAGAAGAGGGCTAGCGGGAGCTACGAGCAGTACTTC. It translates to CASSQEKRASGSYEQYF.

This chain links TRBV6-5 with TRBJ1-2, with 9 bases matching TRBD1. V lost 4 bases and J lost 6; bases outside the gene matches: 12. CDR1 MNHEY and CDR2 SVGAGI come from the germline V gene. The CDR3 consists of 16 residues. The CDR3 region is CASSFSPWTGANGYTF. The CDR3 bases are TGTGCCAGCAGTTTCAGTCCTTGGACAGGGGCTAATGGCTACACCTTC.

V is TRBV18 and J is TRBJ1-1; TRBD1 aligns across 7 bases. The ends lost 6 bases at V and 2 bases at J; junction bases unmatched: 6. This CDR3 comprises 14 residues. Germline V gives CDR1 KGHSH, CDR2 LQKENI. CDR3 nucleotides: TGTGCCAGCTCCGCTCGACAGGGTAACACTGAAGCTTTCTTT. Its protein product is CASSARQGNTEAFF.